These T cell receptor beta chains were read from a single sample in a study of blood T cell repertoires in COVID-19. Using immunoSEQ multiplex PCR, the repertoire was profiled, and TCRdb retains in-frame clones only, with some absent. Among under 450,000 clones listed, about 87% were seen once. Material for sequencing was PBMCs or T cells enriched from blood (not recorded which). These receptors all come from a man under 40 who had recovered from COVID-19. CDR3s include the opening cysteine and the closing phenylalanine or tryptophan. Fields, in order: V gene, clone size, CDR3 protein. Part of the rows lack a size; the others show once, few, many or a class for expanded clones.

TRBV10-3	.	CAIRITADYGYTF
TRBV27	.	CASSLGQGSYEQYF
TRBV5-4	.	CASSLDPTREKLFF
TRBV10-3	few	CAITRQGTTEAFF
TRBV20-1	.	CSASRGTSHEQYF
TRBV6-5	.	CASRRGGTRNEKLFF
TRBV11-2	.	CASSLQGGTGFSQPQHF
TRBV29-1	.	CSVRADSYNEQFF
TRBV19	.	CASSSPGASGSYNEQFF
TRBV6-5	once	CASKENRGGNTIYF
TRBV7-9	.	CASSRGTGGGYTF
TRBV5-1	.	CASSLTGGKDSPLHF
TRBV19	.	CASSINRGRDEKLFF
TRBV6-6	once	CASSDRETTEAFF
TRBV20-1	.	CSASAGYSAFF
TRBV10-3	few	CAIRTGQGEGTEAFF
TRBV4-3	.	CASSQEAGLHTEAFF
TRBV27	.	CASSWRRGTEAFF
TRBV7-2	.	CASSTKRDRVGETQYF
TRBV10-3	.	CAIRSGQGTGNTIYF
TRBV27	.	CASSQGYGYTF
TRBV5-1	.	CASSLDRRDYEQYF
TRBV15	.	CATSREDPGQPYEQYF
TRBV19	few	CASSTATGANSPLHF
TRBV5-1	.	CASSLAVVTGFSSGNTIYF
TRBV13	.	CASSYPLGGSTDTQYF